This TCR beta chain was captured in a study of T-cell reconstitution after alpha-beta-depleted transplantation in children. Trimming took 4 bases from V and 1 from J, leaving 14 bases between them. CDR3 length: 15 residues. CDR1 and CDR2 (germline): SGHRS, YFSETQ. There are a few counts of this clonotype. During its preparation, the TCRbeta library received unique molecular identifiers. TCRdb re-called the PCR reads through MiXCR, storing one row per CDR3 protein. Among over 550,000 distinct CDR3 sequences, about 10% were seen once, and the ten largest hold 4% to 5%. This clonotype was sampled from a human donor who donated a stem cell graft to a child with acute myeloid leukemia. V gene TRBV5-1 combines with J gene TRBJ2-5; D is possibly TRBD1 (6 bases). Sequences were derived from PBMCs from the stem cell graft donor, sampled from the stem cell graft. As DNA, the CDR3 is TGCGCCAGCAGCCCCTCAGGGGCAAGCCAAGAGACCCAGTACTTC. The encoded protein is CASSPSGASQETQYF.